The 25 T cell receptor beta chains below come from one sample, sequenced in a study of CD8+ T cells in alopecia areata. After isolation, RNA underwent reverse transcription to generate cDNA as the sequencing template. TCRdb's table, derived via immunoSEQ multiplex PCR, lists solely in-frame clones and lacks some. The table lists about 190,000 clones, approximately 56% of them singletons. Treatment here: oral pan-JAK inhibitor, 5-10 mg twice daily. Sequences were derived from CD4+ T cells sorted from blood, sampled at week 4, from a patient treated with tofacitinib. All receptors derive from a human donor with alopecia areata.

The chain links TRBV30 to TRBJ2-7; D is ambiguous. This CDR3 contains 14 residues. Trimming cost V 2 bases and J 3 bases, with 14 bases left between them. From germline, CDR1 is GTSNPN and CDR2 SVGIG (reference sequence). In DNA, the CDR3 is TGTGCCTGGAGTAACTTGTACAGCTACTACGAGCAGTACTTC. It yields the protein CAWSNLYSYYEQYF.

The chain uses TRBV25-1 and TRBJ2-7; D remains unclear. The CDR3 is 14 residues long. Germline loops: CDR1 MGHDK, CDR2 SYGVNS. V was cut by 3 bases and J by 3 bases, with 12 bases left in between. For the CDR3, the DNA is TGTGCCAGCAGTGATGACCGTCGGAACTACGAGCAGTACTTC. Protein: CASSDDRRNYEQYF.

The chain joins TRBV2 to TRBJ1-5; D is unresolved. This CDR3 has 13 amino acids. V was cut by 3 bases and J by 6 bases, with 9 bases left in between. CDR1 SNHLY and CDR2 FYNNEI come from the germline V gene. The CDR3 protein is CASSDRSIQPQHF. CDR3 sequence (DNA): TGTGCCAGCAGTGACAGGTCGATTCAGCCCCAGCATTTT.

This clone has only a few counts. The V call is TRBV30, the J call TRBJ2-3; tentative D call: TRBD2 (7 bases). The V gene's germline CDR1 is GTSNPN and CDR2 SVGIG (reference sequence). The CDR3 covers 14 residues. The ends were cut back, 4 bases at V and 5 bases at J, with 16 bases in the middle. As DNA, the CDR3 is TGTGCCTGGACCCGCAGGGGAGGGTTAGATACGCAGTATTTT. Its translation: CAWTRRGGLDTQYF. The entire variable domain, with the rest obtained from reference TRBV30 and TRBJ2-3, is as follows: SQTIHQWPATLVQPVGSPLSLECTVEGTSNPNLYWYRQAAGRGLQLLFYSVGIGQISSEVPQNLSASRPQDRQFILSSKKLLLSDSGFYLCAWTRRGGLDTQYFGPGTRLTVL.

This clone showed up just a few times. The chain is built from TRBV5-1 and TRBJ1-4, with TRBD1 as a possible D gene (5 bases). V lost 5 bases to trimming and J lost 2 bases, with 10 bases between them. In germline, CDR1 is SGHRS, CDR2 YFSETQ. This CDR3 is built from 14 residues. The DNA of the CDR3 is TGCGCCAGCAGTCTTCGGGGGACTAATGAAAAACTGTTTTTT. The encoded protein is CASSLRGTNEKLFF.

The gene calls are TRBV29-1 and TRBJ2-3, with D possibly TRBD2 on 7 matching bases. The CDR3 consists of 14 residues. The germline V gene has CDR1 SQVTM and CDR2 ANQGSEA. Deletions cut 1 base from V and 4 bases from J, with 12 bases between. The CDR3 DNA sequence: TGCAGCGTTGAAGGGGGAGGGGGTCCAGATACGCAGTATTTT. This gives the protein CSVEGGGGPDTQYF.

This clone was detected a few times. V usage is TRBV4-2 and J usage is TRBJ1-2, with 11 bases lining up with TRBD1. The CDR3 consists of 15 residues. The germline CDR1 and CDR2 sequences are LGHNA and YNFKEQ. V dropped 5 bases and J dropped 3; count of bases not matched to a gene: 5. DNA for the CDR3: TGTGCCAGCAGCGCCAGGGACAGGGGGGACTATGGCTACACCTTC. Amino acids: CASSARDRGDYGYTF.

This chain connects TRBV30 to TRBJ2-2, with D maybe TRBD2 (5 bases). V lost 4 bases and J lost 2, with 8 bases in between. Germline V gene sequence: CDR1 GTSNPN, CDR2 SVGIG (reference sequence). The length of the CDR3 is 13 residues. The CDR3 DNA follows: TGTGCCTGGACGGGGTTTAACACCGGGGAGCTGTTTTTT. It yields the protein CAWTGFNTGELFF.

This sequence joins TRBV5-4 and TRBJ2-1; D gene unclear. The CDR3 extends over 13 amino acids. V was clipped by 5 bases and J by 8 bases, with 14 bases between them. CDR1 SGHNT and CDR2 YYREEE come from the germline V gene (reference sequence). The CDR3 sequence: CASRPRIKDEQFF. The CDR3 region has the DNA TGTGCCAGCAGACCTAGAATCAAGGATGAGCAGTTCTTC. The full variable domain, rest sourced from reference TRBV5-4 and TRBJ2-1, is ETGVTQSPTHLIKTRGQQVTLRCSSQSGHNTVSWYQQALGQGPQFIFQYYREEENGRGNFPPRFSGLQFPNYSSELNVNALELDDSALYLCASRPRIKDEQFFGPGTRLTVL.

This sequence joins TRBV2 and TRBJ1-5; TRBD1 aligns across 8 bases. With V trimmed by 6 bases and J by 3 bases, 1 base remained unmatched. Germline-derived CDR1 and CDR2 are SNHLY and FYNNEI. The CDR3 spans 13 residues. CDR3 coding DNA: TGTGCCAGCAGGGGACAGGTCAATCAGCCCCAGCATTTT. This codes for CASRGQVNQPQHF.

This clone was seen a few times. The chain joins TRBV7-2 to TRBJ2-2; TRBD2 might be the D (5 bases). Germline CDR1 is SGHTA and CDR2 is FQGNSA. This CDR3 is built from 16 residues. Trimming took off 5 bases at V and 6 bases at J, with 19 bases between the two ends. The CDR3 spells CASSLLGLVPPGELFF. In DNA, the CDR3 is TGTGCCAGCAGCCTCCTCGGACTCGTTCCCCCCGGGGAGCTGTTTTTT.

The CDR3 loop is CATSRLVAGANVLTF. The CDR3 region has the DNA TGTGCCACCAGCAGACTCGTTGCTGGGGCCAACGTCCTGACTTTC. The chain couples TRBV15 to TRBJ2-6; D is undetermined. Per germline, CDR1 LNHNV and CDR2 YYDKDF (reference sequence). Trimming pared 2 bases from V and 2 bases from J, leaving 7 bases between. The CDR3 sequence is 15 residues long.

The chain carries TRBV28 and TRBJ2-1, with 7 bases identical to TRBD2. The CDR3 runs 15 residues. Germline V gene lookup returns CDR1 MDHEN and CDR2 SYDVKM. J gave up 5 bases and V 6 bases, and 10 bases lay outside the gene matches. The CDR3 region is CASRAQGGVHNEQFF. Here the CDR3 DNA reads TGTGCCAGCAGGGCGCAGGGAGGGGTACACAATGAGCAGTTCTTC.

A note on this clone: At one of its ends the junction is not consistent with the germline gene, which may arise from a read error. The V and J genes are TRBV19 and TRBJ2-5, with 8 bases lining up with TRBD1. Per the germline V gene, CDR1 is LNHDA and CDR2 is SQIVND (reference sequence). This CDR3 contains 14 residues. The CDR3 reads CASSLDRGQETQYF. DNA of the CDR3: TGTGCCAGTAGTTTAGACAGGGGACAAGAGACCCAGTACTTC.

This clone was seen a handful of times. The V and J genes are TRBV5-1 and TRBJ2-5; D remains ambiguous. CDR3 size: 14 residues. Trimming took off 3 bases at V and 1 base at J, with 10 bases between the two ends. The germline V gene encodes CDR1 SGHRS and CDR2 YFSETQ. CDR3 region: CASSSMAGQETQYF. The CDR3 DNA reads as TGCGCCAGCAGCTCGATGGCAGGCCAAGAGACCCAGTACTTC.

This clone has more than one count but fewer than ten. The sample holds other DNA sequences that translate to the same CDR3. The chain couples TRBV15 to TRBJ2-3; no clear D. The CDR3 covers 12 residues. Germline V lookup: CDR1 LNHNV, CDR2 YYDKDF (reference sequence). V lost 0 bases and J 6 bases, leaving 4 bases between the germline ends. CDR3 DNA sequence: TGTGCCACCAGCAGAGATCCCGATACGCAGTATTTT. Protein sequence: CATSRDPDTQYF.

The chain carries TRBV30 and TRBJ2-1, with D possibly matching TRBD2 (6 bases). Germline lookup yields CDR1 GTSNPN and CDR2 SVGIG (reference sequence). Trimming took 1 base from V and 2 from J, leaving 15 bases between them. CDR3 length: 16 amino acids. CDR3 loop: CAWSGSMGLAYNEQFF. CDR3 nucleotides: TGTGCCTGGAGTGGTAGTATGGGACTGGCCTACAATGAGCAGTTCTTC.

This clone was found a few times. V and J are TRBV28 and TRBJ2-5; D uncertain. The CDR3 is 18 amino acids. V was pared by 6 bases and J by 0 bases, with 23 bases between. Germline V lookup: CDR1 MDHEN, CDR2 SYDVKM. CDR3: CASSSPAGIRRYQETQYF. CDR3 nucleotides: TGTGCCAGCAGCTCCCCCGCAGGCATTCGAAGGTACCAAGAGACCCAGTACTTC.

The CDR3 DNA is TGCGCCAGCCGCCGAGTTGGGAATGAGCAGTTCTTC. It is translated as CASRRVGNEQFF. The rearrangement uses TRBV5-1 and TRBJ2-1; no reliable D call. With 7 bases removed from V and 7 bases from J, the gap between germline ends came to 12 bases. Germline assignment: CDR1 SGHRS and CDR2 YFSETQ. This CDR3 region has 12 residues.

This chain connects TRBV5-6 to TRBJ2-3; no firm D call. V lost 1 base and J lost 2, with 8 bases in between. The CDR3 is 14 amino acids. Germline-derived CDR1 and CDR2 are SGHDT and YYEEEE. DNA of the CDR3: TGTGCCAGCAGCTTGCGGACGTTCACAGATACGCAGTATTTT. Translated: CASSLRTFTDTQYF.

This clone has only a few counts. The genes are TRBV28 and TRBJ1-1; TRBD1 might be the D (6 bases). V was shortened by 11 bases and J by 4 bases, with 14 bases between the two germline ends. CDR1 and CDR2 (germline): MDHEN, SYDVKM. CDR3 length: 12 residues. For the CDR3, the DNA is TGTGCCGCCCGGGGGCGCGTCACTGAAGCTTTCTTT. Protein sequence: CAARGRVTEAFF.

The rearrangement joins TRBV30 to TRBJ2-1; possible D gene TRBD2, 6 bases. This CDR3 is built from 13 residues. CDR1 and CDR2 from the germline V gene are GTSNPN and SVGIG (reference sequence). V lost 6 bases and J lost 4, with 13 bases in between. CDR3 sequence (DNA): TGTGCCTGCGGGCAAGGAGGGTACAATGAGCAGTTCTTC. Its protein product is CACGQGGYNEQFF.

The rearrangement links TRBV28 to TRBJ2-1; the D gene is possibly TRBD1 (6 bases). Trimming left V 7 bases short and J 6 bases short, with 13 bases between. The CDR3 spans 13 residues. Germline CDR1 MDHEN, CDR2 SYDVKM. CDR3 nucleotides: TGTGCCAGCAATACAGGGCCGTTCAATGAGCAGTTCTTC. Translated: CASNTGPFNEQFF.

This clone was seen only a few times. CDR3 protein: CASSASEGQIETQYF. DNA for the CDR3: TGTGCCAGTAGTGCTTCAGAGGGACAGATTGAGACCCAGTACTTC. The rearrangement uses TRBV19 and TRBJ2-5, with 7 bases matching TRBD1. The CDR3 totals 15 residues. Germline values: CDR1 LNHDA, CDR2 SQIVND (reference sequence). V shed 5 bases and J 5 bases; nucleotides not matched to a gene: 11.

The chain carries TRBV4-1 and TRBJ1-5; 7 positions match TRBD1. V lost 3 bases to trimming and J lost 6 bases; unmatched junction nucleotides: 11. Germline V lookup: CDR1 MGHRA, CDR2 YSYEKL. This CDR3 is 16 amino acids long. CDR3 coding DNA: TGCGCCAGCAGCCACCTGGGAAGCAGGGGGGCTCAGCCCCAGCATTTT. Its protein is CASSHLGSRGAQPQHF.